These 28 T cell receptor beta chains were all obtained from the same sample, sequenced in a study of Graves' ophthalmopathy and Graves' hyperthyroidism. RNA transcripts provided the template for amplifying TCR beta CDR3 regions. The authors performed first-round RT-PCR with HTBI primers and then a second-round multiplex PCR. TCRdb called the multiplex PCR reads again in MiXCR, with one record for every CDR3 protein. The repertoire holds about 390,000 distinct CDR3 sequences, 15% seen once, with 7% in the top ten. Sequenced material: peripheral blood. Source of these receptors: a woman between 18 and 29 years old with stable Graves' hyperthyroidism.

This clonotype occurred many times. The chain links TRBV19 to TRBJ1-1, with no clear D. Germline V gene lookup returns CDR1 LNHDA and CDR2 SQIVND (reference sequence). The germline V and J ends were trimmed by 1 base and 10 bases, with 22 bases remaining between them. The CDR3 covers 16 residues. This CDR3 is CASSIVPVVARFGAFF. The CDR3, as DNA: TGTGCCAGTAGTATAGTTCCGGTTGTTGCCCGCTTCGGAGCTTTCTTT.

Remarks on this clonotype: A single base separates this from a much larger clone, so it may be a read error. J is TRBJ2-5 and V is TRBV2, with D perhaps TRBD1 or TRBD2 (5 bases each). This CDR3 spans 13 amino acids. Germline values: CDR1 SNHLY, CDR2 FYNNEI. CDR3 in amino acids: CASSDSGPETKYF. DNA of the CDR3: TGTGCCAGCAGTGATTCGGGGCCAGAGACCAAGTACTTC.

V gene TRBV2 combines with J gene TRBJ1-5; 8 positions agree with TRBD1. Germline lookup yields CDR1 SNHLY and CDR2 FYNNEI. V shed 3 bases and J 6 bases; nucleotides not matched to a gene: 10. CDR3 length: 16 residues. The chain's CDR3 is CASSDGGRGLGQPQHF. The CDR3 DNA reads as TGTGCCAGCAGTGATGGGGGCAGGGGGCTGGGTCAGCCCCAGCATTTT. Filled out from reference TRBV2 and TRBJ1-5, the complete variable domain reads EPEVTQTPSHQVTQMGQEVILRCVPISNHLYFYWYRQILGQKVEFLVSFYNNEISEKSEIFDDQFSVERPDGSNFTLKIRSTKLEDSAMYFCASSDGGRGLGQPQHFGDGTRLSIL.

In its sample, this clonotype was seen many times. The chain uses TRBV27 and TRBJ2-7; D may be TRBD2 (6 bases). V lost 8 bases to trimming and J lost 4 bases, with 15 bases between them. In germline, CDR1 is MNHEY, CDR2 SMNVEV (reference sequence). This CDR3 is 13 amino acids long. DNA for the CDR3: TGTGCCAGCCGGAGGGCGGATTTATACGAGCAGTACTTC. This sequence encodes CASRRADLYEQYF.

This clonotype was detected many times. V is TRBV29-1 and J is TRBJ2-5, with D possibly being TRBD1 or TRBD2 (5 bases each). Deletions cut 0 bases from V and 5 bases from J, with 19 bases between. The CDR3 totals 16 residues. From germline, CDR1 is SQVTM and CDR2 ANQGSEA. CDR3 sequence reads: CSVEDSWQGGSETQYF. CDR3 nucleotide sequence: TGCAGCGTTGAAGATTCTTGGCAGGGCGGGTCGGAGACCCAGTACTTC.

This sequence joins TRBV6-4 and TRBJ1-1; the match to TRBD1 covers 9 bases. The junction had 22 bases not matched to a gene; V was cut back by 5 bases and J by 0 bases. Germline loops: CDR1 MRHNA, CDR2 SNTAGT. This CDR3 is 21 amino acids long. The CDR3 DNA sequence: TGTGCCAGCAGTCCGGCGCCCGGGACAGGGCGTCTGGGTTTCATGAACACTGAAGCTTTCTTT. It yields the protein CASSPAPGTGRLGFMNTEAFF.

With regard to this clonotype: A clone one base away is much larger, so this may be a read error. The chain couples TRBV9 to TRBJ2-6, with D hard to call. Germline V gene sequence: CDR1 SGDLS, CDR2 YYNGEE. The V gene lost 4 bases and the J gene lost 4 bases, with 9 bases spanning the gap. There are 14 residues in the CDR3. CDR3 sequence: CASSLTLGANVLTF. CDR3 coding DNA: TGTGCCAGCAGCCTAACCCTCGGGGCCAACGTCCTGACTTTC.

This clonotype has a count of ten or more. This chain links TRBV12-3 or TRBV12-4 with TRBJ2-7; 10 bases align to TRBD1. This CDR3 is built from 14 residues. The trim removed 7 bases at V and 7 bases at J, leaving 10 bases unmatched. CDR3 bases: TGTGCCAGCAACCTTGGGACAGGGGTTTGGGAGCAGTACTTC. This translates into CASNLGTGVWEQYF.

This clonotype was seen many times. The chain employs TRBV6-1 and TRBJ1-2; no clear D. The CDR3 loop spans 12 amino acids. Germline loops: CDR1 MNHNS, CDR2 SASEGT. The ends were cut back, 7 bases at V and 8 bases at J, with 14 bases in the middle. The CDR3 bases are TGTGCCAGCACCAGAGGAGGATGGGGCTACACCTTC. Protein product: CASTRGGWGYTF.

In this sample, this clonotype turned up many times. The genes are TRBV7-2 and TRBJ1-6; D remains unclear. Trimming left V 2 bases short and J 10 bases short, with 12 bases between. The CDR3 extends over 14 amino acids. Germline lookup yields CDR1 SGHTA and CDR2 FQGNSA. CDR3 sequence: CASSLSLLRSPLHF. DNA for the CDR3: TGTGCCAGCAGCTTAAGTCTGTTGCGCTCACCCCTCCACTTT.

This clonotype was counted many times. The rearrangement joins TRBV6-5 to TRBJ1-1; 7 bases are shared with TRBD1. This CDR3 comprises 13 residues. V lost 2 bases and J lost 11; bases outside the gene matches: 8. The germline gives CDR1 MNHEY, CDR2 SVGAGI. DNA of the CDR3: TGTGCCAGCAGTTACGAAGGGGGCGCAGGGGCTTTCTTT. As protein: CASSYEGGAGAFF.

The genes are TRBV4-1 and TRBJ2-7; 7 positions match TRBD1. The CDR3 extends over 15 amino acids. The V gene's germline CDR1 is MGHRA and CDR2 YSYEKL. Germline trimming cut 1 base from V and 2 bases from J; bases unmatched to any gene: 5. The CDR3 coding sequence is TGCGCCAGCAGCCAAGGGGGGACAGAAGCCTACGAGCAGTACTTC. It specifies CASSQGGTEAYEQYF.

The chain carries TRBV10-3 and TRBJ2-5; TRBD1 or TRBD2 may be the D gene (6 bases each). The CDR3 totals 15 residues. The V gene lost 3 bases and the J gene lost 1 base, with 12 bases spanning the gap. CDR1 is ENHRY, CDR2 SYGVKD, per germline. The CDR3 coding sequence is TGTGCCATCAGTGAAGGAGGGGGTCCCCAAGAGACCCAGTACTTC. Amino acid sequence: CAISEGGGPQETQYF.

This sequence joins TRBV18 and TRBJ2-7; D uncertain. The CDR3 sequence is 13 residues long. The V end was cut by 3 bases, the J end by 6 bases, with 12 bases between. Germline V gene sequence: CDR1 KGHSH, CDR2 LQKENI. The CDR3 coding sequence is TGTGCCAGCTCACCCCGCGATATGAGCGAGCAGTACTTC. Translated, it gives CASSPRDMSEQYF. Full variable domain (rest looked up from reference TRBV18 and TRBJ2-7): NAGVMQNPRHLVRRRGQEARLRCSPMKGHSHVYWYRQLPEEGLKFMVYLQKENIIDESGMPKERFSAEFPKEGPSILRIQQVVRGDSAAYFCASSPRDMSEQYFGPGTRLTVT.

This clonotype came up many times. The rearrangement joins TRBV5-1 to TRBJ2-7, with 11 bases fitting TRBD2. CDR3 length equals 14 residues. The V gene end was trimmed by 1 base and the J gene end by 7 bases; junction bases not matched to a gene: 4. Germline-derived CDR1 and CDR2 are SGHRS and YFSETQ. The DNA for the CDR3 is TGCGCCAGCAGCTTGACTAGCGGGGGAAGGGAGCAGTACTTC. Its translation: CASSLTSGGREQYF.

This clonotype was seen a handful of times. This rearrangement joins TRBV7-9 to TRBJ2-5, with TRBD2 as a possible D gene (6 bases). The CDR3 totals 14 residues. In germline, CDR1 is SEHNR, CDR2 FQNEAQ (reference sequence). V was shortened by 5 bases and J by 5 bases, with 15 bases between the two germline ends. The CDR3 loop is CASSRAGLEETQYF. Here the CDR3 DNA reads TGTGCCAGCAGCCGAGCGGGCCTTGAGGAGACCCAGTACTTC.

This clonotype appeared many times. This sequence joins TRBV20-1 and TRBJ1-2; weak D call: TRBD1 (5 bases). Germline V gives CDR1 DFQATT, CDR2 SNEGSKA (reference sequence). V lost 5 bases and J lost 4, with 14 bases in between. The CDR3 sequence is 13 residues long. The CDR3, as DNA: TGCAGTGCTCGAAAGACAGTAAGCTATGGCTACACCTTC. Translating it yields CSARKTVSYGYTF.

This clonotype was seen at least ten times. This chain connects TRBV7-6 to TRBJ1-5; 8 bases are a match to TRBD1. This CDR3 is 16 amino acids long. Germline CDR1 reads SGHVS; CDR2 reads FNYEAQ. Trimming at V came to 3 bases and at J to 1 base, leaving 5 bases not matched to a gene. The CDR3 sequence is CASSLGTGGSNQPQHF. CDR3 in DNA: TGTGCCAGCAGCTTGGGGACAGGCGGGAGCAATCAGCCCCAGCATTTT. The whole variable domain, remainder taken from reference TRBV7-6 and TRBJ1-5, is GAGVSQSPRYKVTKRGQDVALRCDPISGHVSLYWYRQALGQGPEFLTYFNYEAQQDKSGLPNDRFSAERPEGSISTLTIQRTEQRDSAMYRCASSLGTGGSNQPQHFGDGTRLSIL.

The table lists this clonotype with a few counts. For the CDR3, the DNA is TGTGCCAGCAGCTTAGTGGGGACAGTTAGCAATCAGCCCCAGCATTTT. Translated: CASSLVGTVSNQPQHF. The chain employs TRBV11-2 and TRBJ1-5, with 7 bases fitting TRBD1. The CDR3 is 16 residues long. CDR1 and CDR2 from the germline V gene are SGHAT and FQNNGV. The J segment lost 0 bases and the V segment lost 1 base, leaving 3 bases of the junction unmatched.

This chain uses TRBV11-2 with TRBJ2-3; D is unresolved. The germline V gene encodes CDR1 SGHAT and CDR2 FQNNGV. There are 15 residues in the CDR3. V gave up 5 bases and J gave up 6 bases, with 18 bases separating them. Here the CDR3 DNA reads TGTGCCAGCAGCCAACCGGGCTCTCCCCCCGATACGCAGTATTTT. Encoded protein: CASSQPGSPPDTQYF.

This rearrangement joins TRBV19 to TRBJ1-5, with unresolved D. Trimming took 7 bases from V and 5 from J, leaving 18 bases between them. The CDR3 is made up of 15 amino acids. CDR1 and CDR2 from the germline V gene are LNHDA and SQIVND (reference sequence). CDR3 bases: TGTGCCAGTACCGCGAGGCCCGGGTGGGATCAGCCCCAGCATTTT. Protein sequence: CASTARPGWDQPQHF.

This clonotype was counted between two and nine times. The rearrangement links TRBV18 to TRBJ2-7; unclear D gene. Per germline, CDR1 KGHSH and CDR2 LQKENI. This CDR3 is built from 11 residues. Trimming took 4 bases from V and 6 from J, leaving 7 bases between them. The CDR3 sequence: CASSRRSEQYF. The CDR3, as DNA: TGTGCCAGCTCACGTAGGTCCGAGCAGTACTTC.

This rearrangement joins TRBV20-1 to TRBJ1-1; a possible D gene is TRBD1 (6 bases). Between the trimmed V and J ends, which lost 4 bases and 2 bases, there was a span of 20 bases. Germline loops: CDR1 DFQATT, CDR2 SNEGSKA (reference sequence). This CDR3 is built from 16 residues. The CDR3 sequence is CSAKVLNRARNTEAFF. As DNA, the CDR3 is TGCAGTGCTAAAGTTCTAAACAGGGCCCGTAACACTGAAGCTTTCTTT.

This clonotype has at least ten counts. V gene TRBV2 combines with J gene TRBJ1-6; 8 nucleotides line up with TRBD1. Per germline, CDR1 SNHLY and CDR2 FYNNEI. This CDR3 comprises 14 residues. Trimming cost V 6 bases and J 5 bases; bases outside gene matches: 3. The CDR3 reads CASSAGQDNSPLHF. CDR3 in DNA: TGTGCCAGCAGCGCGGGACAGGATAATTCACCCCTCCACTTT.

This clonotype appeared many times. In DNA form, the CDR3 reads TGCGCCAGCAGCCTGAGGGGAACGAACACTGAAGCTTTCTTT. As protein: CASSLRGTNTEAFF. J is TRBJ1-1 and V is TRBV4-1; possible D gene TRBD1, 5 bases. CDR3 length equals 14 residues. Germline V lookup: CDR1 MGHRA, CDR2 YSYEKL. V lost 4 bases, J lost 1 base, and 10 bases lay in between.

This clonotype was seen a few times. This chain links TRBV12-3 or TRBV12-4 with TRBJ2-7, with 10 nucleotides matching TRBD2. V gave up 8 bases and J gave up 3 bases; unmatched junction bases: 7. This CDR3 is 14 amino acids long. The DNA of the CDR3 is TGTGCCAGCGGGAGCGGGGGGGGCAGCTACGAGCAGTACTTC. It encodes CASGSGGGSYEQYF.

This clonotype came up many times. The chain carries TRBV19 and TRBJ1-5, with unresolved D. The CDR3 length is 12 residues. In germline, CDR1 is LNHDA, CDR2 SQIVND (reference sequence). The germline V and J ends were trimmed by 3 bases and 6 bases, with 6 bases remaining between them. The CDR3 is CASSILGQPQHF. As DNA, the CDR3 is TGTGCCAGTAGTATTTTGGGTCAGCCCCAGCATTTT.

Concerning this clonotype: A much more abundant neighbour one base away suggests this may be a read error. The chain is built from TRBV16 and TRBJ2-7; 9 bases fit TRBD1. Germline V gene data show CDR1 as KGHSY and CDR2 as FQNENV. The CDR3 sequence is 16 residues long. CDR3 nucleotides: TGTGCCGGCAGCCTGCACACCGGGACAGGGACCTACGAGCAGTACTTC. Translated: CAGSLHTGTGTYEQYF.